One sample yielded the 8 T cell receptor beta chains listed below, sequenced in a study of OX40 agonist ivuxolimab in advanced cancers. Profiling relied on immunoSEQ multiplex PCR, and the TCRdb table lists in-frame clones only, not all of them. Of about 54,000 clones in the sample, roughly four fifths are singletons; the top ten hold more than 1%. Source: CD4+ or CD8+ T cells sorted from blood, taken in a trial of the OX40 agonist ivuxolimab. The receptor source for this set is an adult with an advanced solid tumor such as melanoma, head and neck, liver or kidney cancer.

This clone was detected only a few times. The J gene is TRBJ2-5, the V gene TRBV19; 9 bases agree with TRBD1. Trimming removed 5 bases from V and 5 bases from J; junction bases left unmatched: 3. From germline, CDR1 is LNHDA and CDR2 SQIVND (reference sequence). The CDR3 spans 13 residues. Here the CDR3 DNA reads TGTGCCAGTAGTTGGGGGACAGGGGAGACCCAGTACTTC. As protein: CASSWGTGETQYF.

The chain has TRBV15 and TRBJ2-1, with 9 bases lining up with TRBD2. V lost 0 bases and J lost 8; bases outside the gene matches: 8. CDR3 length: 16 residues. Germline V lookup: CDR1 LNHNV, CDR2 YYDKDF (reference sequence). This CDR3 is CATSRDLNSGRDEQFF. The CDR3 DNA reads TGTGCCACCAGCAGAGATCTAAATAGCGGGAGAGATGAGCAGTTCTTC.

This clone showed up just a few times. The chain links TRBV29-1 to TRBJ1-1; no definite D call. Trimming shortened V by 6 bases and J by 1 base, and 6 bases separated the two germline ends. The CDR3 length is 11 residues. From germline, CDR1 is SQVTM and CDR2 ANQGSEA. As DNA, the CDR3 is TGCAGCGTGGCACGGAACACTGAAGCTTTCTTT. Amino acids: CSVARNTEAFF.

This clone was seen a handful of times. The chain couples TRBV29-1 to TRBJ2-7, with D possibly being TRBD1 (6 bases). Per the germline V gene, CDR1 is SQVTM and CDR2 is ANQGSEA. This CDR3 is built from 13 residues. V dropped 6 bases and J dropped 1 base, with 13 bases sitting between them. CDR3 nucleotides: TGCAGCGTCACAGGGTCACTATCCTACGAGCAGTACTTC. Its protein product is CSVTGSLSYEQYF.

V usage is TRBV6-1 and J usage is TRBJ1-5, with 8 bases matching TRBD1. CDR3 length: 15 amino acids. Trimming took 7 bases from V and 1 from J; bases not matched to a gene: 6. The germline V gene encodes CDR1 MNHNS and CDR2 SASEGT. The CDR3 nucleotides are TGTGCCAGCAAAATCGGACAGGGAAGCAATCAGCCCCAGCATTTT. Translated: CASKIGQGSNQPQHF.

This rearrangement joins TRBV5-4 to TRBJ2-1, with D hard to call. The V end was cut by 0 bases, the J end by 9 bases, with 10 bases between. In germline, CDR1 is SGHNT, CDR2 YYREEE (reference sequence). The CDR3 is 13 residues long. The CDR3 protein is CASSLAPRGEQFF. The CDR3 region has the DNA TGTGCCAGCAGCTTGGCCCCGCGAGGTGAGCAGTTCTTC.

This clone showed up just a few times. V is TRBV30 and J is TRBJ1-6; D uncertain. Germline V gene sequence: CDR1 GTSNPN, CDR2 SVGIG (reference sequence). This CDR3 comprises 13 residues. Trimming pared 3 bases from V and 9 bases from J, leaving 12 bases between. CDR3: CAWSPGLVSPLHF. CDR3 in DNA: TGTGCCTGGAGCCCCGGACTTGTTTCACCCCTCCACTTT.

This clone was detected once. V and J are TRBV11-2 and TRBJ2-1, with D unresolved. The CDR3 is made up of 13 amino acids. V was shortened by 1 base and J by 7 bases, with 8 bases between the two germline ends. Germline V lookup: CDR1 SGHAT, CDR2 FQNNGV. The CDR3: CASSLGLGNEQFF. CDR3 nucleotides: TGTGCCAGCAGCTTAGGACTGGGGAATGAGCAGTTCTTC.